There are a few counts of the clone carrying this T cell receptor beta chain. V gave up 1 base and J gave up 5 bases, with 11 bases separating them. From germline, CDR1 is LGHDT and CDR2 YNNKEL (reference sequence). CDR3 length: 14 amino acids. A Seattle source enrolled patients during active infection and followed them longitudinally. This specimen comes from a study of blood T cell repertoires in COVID-19. Original handling: It was from reference gene primer amplification that nucleated cell counts were estimated. Sequenced by immunoSEQ multiplex PCR; TCRdb stores in-frame clones only, minus some. V, J and clone size are taken as reported in that table, and D and trimming were inferred from the DNA itself. The sample yields about 200,000 clones, around four fifths seen once.

Sequenced: peripheral blood. The V gene is TRBV3-1 (or the pseudogene TRBV3-2), the J gene TRBJ2-5; no clear D gene. This clonotype originated in a man between 60 and 75 years old with COVID-19, enrolled during active disease. The CDR3, as DNA: TGTGCCAGCAGCCAAGGGGTGTTCGGGGAGACCCAGTACTTC. Its translation: CASSQGVFGETQYF.